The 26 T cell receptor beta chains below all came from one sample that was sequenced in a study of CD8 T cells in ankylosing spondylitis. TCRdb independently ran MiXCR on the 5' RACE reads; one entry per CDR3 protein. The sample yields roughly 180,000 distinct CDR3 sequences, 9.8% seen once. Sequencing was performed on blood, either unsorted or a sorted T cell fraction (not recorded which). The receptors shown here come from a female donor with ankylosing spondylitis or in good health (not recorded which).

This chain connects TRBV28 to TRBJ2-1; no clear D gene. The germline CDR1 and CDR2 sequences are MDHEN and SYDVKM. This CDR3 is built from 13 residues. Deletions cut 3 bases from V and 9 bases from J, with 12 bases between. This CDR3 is CASSFGRRSEQFF. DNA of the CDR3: TGTGCCAGCAGTTTTGGGCGGCGGAGTGAGCAGTTCTTC. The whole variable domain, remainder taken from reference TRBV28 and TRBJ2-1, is DVKVTQSSRYLVKRTGEKVFLECVQDMDHENMFWYRQDPGLGLRLIYFSYDVKMKEKGDIPEGYSVSREKKERFSLILESASTNQTSMYLCASSFGRRSEQFFGPGTRLTVL.

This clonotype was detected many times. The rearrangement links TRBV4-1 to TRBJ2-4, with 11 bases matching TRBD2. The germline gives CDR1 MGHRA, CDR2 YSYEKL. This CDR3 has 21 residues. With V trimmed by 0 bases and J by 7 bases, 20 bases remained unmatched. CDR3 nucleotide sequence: TGCGCCAGCAGCCAAGAGGCCCGAGGCGGACTAGCGGGCCTCCGGATGAACATTCAGTACTTC. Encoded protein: CASSQEARGGLAGLRMNIQYF.

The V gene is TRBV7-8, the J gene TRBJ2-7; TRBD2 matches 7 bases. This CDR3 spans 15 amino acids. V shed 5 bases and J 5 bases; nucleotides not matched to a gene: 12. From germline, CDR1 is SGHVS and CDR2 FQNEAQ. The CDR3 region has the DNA TGTGCCAGCAGCCTTACAGCGGGAACAGCCCACGAGCAGTACTTC. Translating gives CASSLTAGTAHEQYF.

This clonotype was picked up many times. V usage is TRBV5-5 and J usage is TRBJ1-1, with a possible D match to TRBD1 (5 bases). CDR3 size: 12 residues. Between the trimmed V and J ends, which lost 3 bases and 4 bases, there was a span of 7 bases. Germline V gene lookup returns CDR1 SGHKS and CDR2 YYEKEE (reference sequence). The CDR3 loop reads CASSWGGTEAFF. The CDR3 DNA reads TGTGCCAGCAGCTGGGGGGGCACTGAAGCTTTCTTT.

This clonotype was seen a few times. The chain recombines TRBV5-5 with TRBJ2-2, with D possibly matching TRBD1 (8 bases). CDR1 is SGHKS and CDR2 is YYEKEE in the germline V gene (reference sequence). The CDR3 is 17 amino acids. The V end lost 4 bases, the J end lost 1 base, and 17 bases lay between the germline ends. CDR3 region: CASSHRTGGGNTGELFF. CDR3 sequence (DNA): TGTGCCAGCAGCCATCGCACAGGGGGGGGGAACACCGGGGAGCTGTTTTTT.

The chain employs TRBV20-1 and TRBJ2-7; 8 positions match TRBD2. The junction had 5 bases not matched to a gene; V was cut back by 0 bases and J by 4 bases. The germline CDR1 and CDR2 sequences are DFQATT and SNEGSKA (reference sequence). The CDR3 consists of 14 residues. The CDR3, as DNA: TGCAGTGCTAGAGATATCCAGCGGGAGTACGAGCAGTACTTC. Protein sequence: CSARDIQREYEQYF.

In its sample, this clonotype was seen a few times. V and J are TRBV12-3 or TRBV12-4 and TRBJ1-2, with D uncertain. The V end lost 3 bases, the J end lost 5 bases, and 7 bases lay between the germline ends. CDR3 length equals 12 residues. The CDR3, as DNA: TGTGCCAGCAGTTTTGACGGGTATGGCTACACCTTC. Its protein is CASSFDGYGYTF.

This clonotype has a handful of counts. In DNA form, the CDR3 reads TGTGCCAGCAGTTTAGGGGGTACCTCGGGGACAGATACGCAGTATTTT. It is translated as CASSLGGTSGTDTQYF. The chain has TRBV27 and TRBJ2-3; D may match TRBD1 or TRBD2 (5 bases each). Germline V gene lookup returns CDR1 MNHEY and CDR2 SMNVEV (reference sequence). Trimming took 2 bases from V and 3 from J, leaving 15 bases between them. The CDR3 extends over 16 amino acids.

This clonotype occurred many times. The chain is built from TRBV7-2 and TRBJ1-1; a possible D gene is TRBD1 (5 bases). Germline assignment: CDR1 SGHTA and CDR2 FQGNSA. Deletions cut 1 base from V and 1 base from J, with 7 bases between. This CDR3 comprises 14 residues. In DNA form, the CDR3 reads TGTGCCAGCAGCTTAGTCACAGGGAACACTGAAGCTTTCTTT. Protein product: CASSLVTGNTEAFF.

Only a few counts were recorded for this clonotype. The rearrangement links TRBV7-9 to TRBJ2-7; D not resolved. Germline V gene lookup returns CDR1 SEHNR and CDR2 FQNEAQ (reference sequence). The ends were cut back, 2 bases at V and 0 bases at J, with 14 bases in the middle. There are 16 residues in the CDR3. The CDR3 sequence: CASSLITGRSSYEQYF. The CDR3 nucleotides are TGTGCCAGCAGCTTAATTACCGGGCGGAGCTCCTACGAGCAGTACTTC.

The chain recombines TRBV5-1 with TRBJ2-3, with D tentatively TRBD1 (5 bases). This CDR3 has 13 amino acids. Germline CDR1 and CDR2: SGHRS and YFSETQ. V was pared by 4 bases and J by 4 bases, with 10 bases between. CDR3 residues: CASSRRGPDTQYF. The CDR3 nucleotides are TGCGCCAGCAGCCGAAGGGGTCCAGATACGCAGTATTTT.

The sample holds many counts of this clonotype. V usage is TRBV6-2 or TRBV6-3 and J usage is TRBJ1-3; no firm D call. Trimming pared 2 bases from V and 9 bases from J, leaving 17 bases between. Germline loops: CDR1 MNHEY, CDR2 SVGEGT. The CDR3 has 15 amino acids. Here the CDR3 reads CASSYDYADRSTIYF. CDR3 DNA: TGTGCCAGCAGTTACGACTACGCGGACCGAAGCACCATATATTTT.

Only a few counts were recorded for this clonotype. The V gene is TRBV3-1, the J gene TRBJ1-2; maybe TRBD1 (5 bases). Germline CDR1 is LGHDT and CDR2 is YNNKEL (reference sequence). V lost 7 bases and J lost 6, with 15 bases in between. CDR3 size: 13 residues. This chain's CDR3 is CASNQGARDGYTF. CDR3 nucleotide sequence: TGTGCCAGCAACCAGGGAGCGCGCGATGGCTACACCTTC.

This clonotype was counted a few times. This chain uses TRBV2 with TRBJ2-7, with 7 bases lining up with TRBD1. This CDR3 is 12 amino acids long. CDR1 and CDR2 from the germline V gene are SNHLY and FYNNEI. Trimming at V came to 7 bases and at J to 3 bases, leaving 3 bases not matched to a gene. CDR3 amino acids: CASKGQNYEQYF. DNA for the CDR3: TGTGCCAGCAAGGGACAGAACTACGAGCAGTACTTC.

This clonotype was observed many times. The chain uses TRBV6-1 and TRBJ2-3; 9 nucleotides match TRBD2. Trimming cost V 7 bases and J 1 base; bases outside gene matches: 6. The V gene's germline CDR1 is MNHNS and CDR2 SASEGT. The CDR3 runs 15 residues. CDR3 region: CASNQAGGGTDTQYF. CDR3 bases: TGTGCCAGCAATCAAGCGGGAGGAGGCACAGATACGCAGTATTTT.

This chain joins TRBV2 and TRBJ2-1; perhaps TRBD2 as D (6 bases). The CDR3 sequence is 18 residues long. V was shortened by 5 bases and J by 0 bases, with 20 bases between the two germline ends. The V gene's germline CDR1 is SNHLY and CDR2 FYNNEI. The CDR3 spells CASSLGTSRYLSYNEQFF. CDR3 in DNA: TGTGCCAGCAGTTTAGGTACTAGCCGATACCTCTCCTACAATGAGCAGTTCTTC.

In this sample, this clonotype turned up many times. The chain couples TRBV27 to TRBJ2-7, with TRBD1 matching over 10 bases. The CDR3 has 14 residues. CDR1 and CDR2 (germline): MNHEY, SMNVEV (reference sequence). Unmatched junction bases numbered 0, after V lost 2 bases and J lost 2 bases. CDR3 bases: TGTGCCAGCAGTTTAGGGACAGGGGCCTACGAGCAGTACTTC. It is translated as CASSLGTGAYEQYF.

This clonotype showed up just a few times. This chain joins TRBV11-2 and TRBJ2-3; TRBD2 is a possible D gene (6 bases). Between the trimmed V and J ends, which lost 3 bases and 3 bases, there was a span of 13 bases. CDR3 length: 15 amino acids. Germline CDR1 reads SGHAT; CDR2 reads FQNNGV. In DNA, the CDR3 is TGTGCCAGCAGCTTGAATTCGGGAGTGACAGATACGCAGTATTTT. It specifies CASSLNSGVTDTQYF.

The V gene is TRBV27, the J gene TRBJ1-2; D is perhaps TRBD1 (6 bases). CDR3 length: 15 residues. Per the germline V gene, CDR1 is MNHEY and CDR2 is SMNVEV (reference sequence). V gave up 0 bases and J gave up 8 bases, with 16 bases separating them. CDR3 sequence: CASSLSFVAGEGYTF. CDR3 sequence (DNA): TGTGCCAGCAGTTTATCTTTTGTGGCAGGGGAGGGCTACACCTTC.

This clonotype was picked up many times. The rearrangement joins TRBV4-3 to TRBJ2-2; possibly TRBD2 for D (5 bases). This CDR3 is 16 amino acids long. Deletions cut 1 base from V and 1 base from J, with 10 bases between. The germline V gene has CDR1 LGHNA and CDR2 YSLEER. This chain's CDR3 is CASSQGFGMNTGELFF. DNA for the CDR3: TGCGCCAGCAGCCAAGGGTTCGGGATGAACACCGGGGAGCTGTTTTTT.

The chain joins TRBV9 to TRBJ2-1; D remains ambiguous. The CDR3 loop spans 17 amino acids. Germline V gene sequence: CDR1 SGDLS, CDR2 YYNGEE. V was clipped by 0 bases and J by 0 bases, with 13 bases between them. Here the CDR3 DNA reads TGTGCCAGCAGCGTAGCTCCTACTCCAAGCTCCTACAATGAGCAGTTCTTC. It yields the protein CASSVAPTPSSYNEQFF.

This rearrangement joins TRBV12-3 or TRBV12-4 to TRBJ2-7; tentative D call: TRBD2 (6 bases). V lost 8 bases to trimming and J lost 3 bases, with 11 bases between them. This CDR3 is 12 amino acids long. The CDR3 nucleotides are TGTGCCAGCCGGCGGGGCCACTACGAGCAGTACTTC. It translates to CASRRGHYEQYF.

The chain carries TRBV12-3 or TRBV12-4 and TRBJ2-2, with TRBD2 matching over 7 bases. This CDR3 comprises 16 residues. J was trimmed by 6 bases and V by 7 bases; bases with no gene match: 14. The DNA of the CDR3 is TGTGCCAGCACCCATGGCGGGAGAGACCACCCCGGGGAGCTGTTTTTT. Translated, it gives CASTHGGRDHPGELFF.

CDR3 sequence: CASLGATGELFF. CDR3 bases: TGTGCCAGCCTGGGCGCCACCGGGGAGCTGTTTTTT. The V call is TRBV7-2, the J call TRBJ2-2, with D uncertain. V shed 8 bases and J shed 4 bases, with 8 bases lying between them. Germline values: CDR1 SGHTA, CDR2 FQGNSA. The CDR3 extends over 12 amino acids.

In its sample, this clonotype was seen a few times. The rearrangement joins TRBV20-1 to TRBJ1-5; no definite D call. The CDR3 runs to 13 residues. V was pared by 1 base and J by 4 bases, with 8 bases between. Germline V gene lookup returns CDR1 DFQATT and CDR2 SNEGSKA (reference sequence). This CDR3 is CSARGTVNQPQHF. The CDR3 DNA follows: TGCAGTGCTAGAGGAACGGTGAATCAGCCCCAGCATTTT.

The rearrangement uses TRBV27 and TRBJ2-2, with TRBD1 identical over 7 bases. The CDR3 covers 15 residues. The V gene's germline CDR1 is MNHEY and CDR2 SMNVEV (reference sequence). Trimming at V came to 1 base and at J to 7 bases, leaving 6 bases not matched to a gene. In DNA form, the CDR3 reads TGTGCCAGCAGTTTATGGCAGGGGGTAGGCGGGGAGCTGTTTTTT. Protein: CASSLWQGVGGELFF.